The 13 T cell receptor beta chains presented below share a single source sample, sequenced in a study of neurological immune-mediated disorders. TCRdb itself ran the 5' RACE reads through MiXCR, one entry per CDR3 protein. In the table there are roughly 48,000 distinct CDR3 sequences, about 5% of which are singletons. Sequencing was done on a sample of CD4+ T cells from blood. These receptors all stem from a woman aged 18-29 years with multiple sclerosis.

This clonotype was seen only a few times. V and J are TRBV20-1 and TRBJ1-2, with D unresolved. Per germline, CDR1 DFQATT and CDR2 SNEGSKA (reference sequence). CDR3 size: 14 residues. V gave up 0 bases and J gave up 4 bases, with 12 bases separating them. The DNA of the CDR3 is TGCAGTGCTAGAGATCCCGAGGGCCCCTATGGCTACACCTTC. As protein: CSARDPEGPYGYTF.

Ten or more counts support this clonotype. The CDR3 sequence: CASSSGRGAGVTEAFF. The CDR3 nucleotides are TGCGCCAGCAGCTCGGGCAGGGGCGCAGGGGTCACTGAAGCTTTCTTT. The J gene is TRBJ1-1, the V gene TRBV5-1; TRBD1 is a possible D gene (6 bases). Germline loops: CDR1 SGHRS, CDR2 YFSETQ. The V end was cut by 3 bases, the J end by 4 bases, with 19 bases between. The CDR3 spans 16 residues.

The V gene is TRBV7-9, the J gene TRBJ1-1, with D hard to call. The germline CDR1 and CDR2 sequences are SEHNR and FQNEAQ (reference sequence). This CDR3 has 9 residues. V was clipped by 7 bases and J by 7 bases, with 4 bases between them. The CDR3 loop is CASTDEAFF. CDR3 bases: TGTGCCAGCACGGATGAAGCTTTCTTT.

At least ten counts were recorded for this clonotype. The J gene is TRBJ2-3, the V gene TRBV5-1; 9 bases fit TRBD2. The CDR3 has 15 residues. The germline V gene encodes CDR1 SGHRS and CDR2 YFSETQ. The V and J ends lost 0 bases and 4 bases, in that order; junction bases with no gene match: 3. The CDR3 nucleotides are TGCGCCAGCAGCTTGGGGTTAGCGGGAGCAGATACGCAGTATTTT. It yields the protein CASSLGLAGADTQYF.

This clonotype appeared many times. The genes are TRBV20-1 and TRBJ1-1; D not resolved. Germline CDR1 and CDR2: DFQATT and SNEGSKA (reference sequence). The CDR3 is made up of 13 amino acids. CDR3 DNA sequence: TGCAATCCAACCGGATTACTGAACACTGAAGCTTTCTTT. As protein: CNPTGLLNTEAFF.

This clonotype was observed many times. The V gene is TRBV20-1, the J gene TRBJ2-1, with 7 bases fitting TRBD2. Looked up from germline, CDR1 is DFQATT and CDR2 is SNEGSKA (reference sequence). This CDR3 contains 16 residues. Trimming took 0 bases from V and 0 from J; bases not matched to a gene: 5. The CDR3 DNA is TGCAGTGCTAGAGACCTCGGGAGGAGCTCCTACAATGAGCAGTTCTTC. This gives the protein CSARDLGRSSYNEQFF.

This clonotype showed up just a few times. The CDR3 region is CASSSRVPLMNTEAFF. The CDR3 coding sequence is TGTGCCAGCAGCTCCAGGGTTCCCCTCATGAACACTGAAGCTTTCTTT. The gene calls are TRBV5-6 and TRBJ1-1, with D tentatively TRBD1 (5 bases). V dropped 3 bases and J dropped 0 bases, with 15 bases sitting between them. Germline CDR1 and CDR2: SGHDT and YYEEEE. This CDR3 comprises 16 residues.

The table lists this clonotype with many counts. CDR3 nucleotides: TGCAGTGCACCAGACAGGAAAACTTTGGCCGATACGCAGTATTTT. Translated: CSAPDRKTLADTQYF. The V gene is TRBV20-1, the J gene TRBJ2-3, with TRBD1 as a possible D gene (6 bases). Trimming took off 6 bases at V and 6 bases at J, with 22 bases between the two ends. CDR1 and CDR2 (germline): DFQATT, SNEGSKA (reference sequence). This CDR3 contains 15 residues.

This clonotype was counted at least ten times. The chain combines TRBV7-2 with TRBJ2-7, with D possibly being TRBD2 (7 bases). This CDR3 contains 14 residues. The ends were cut back, 1 base at V and 3 bases at J, with 10 bases in the middle. CDR1 SGHTA and CDR2 FQGNSA come from the germline V gene. CDR3 amino acids: CASSLVGGHYEQYF. For the CDR3, the DNA is TGTGCCAGCAGCTTAGTGGGGGGGCACTACGAGCAGTACTTC.

This clonotype was seen at least ten times. V is TRBV6-2 or TRBV6-3 and J is TRBJ1-1; 11 bases line up with TRBD1. In germline, CDR1 is MNHEY, CDR2 SVGEGT. The CDR3 extends over 15 amino acids. V was clipped by 8 bases and J by 1 base; unmatched bases: 6. This CDR3 reads CASWTGGAGNTEAFF. CDR3 coding DNA: TGTGCCAGCTGGACAGGGGGCGCGGGGAACACTGAAGCTTTCTTT.

In this sample, this clonotype turned up many times. The chain has TRBV28 and TRBJ1-4, with D possibly matching TRBD1 (5 bases). Germline CDR1 is MDHEN and CDR2 is SYDVKM. Trimming cost V 6 bases and J 7 bases, with 9 bases left between them. The length of the CDR3 is 12 residues. CDR3 region: CASSLRGEKLFF. The CDR3 DNA follows: TGTGCCAGCAGCCTAAGGGGTGAAAAACTGTTTTTT.

The sample holds many counts of this clonotype. Germline and junction disagree at one end, which may indicate a read error. The chain links TRBV28 to TRBJ1-3; D gene unclear. There are 16 residues in the CDR3. Germline loops: CDR1 MDHEN, CDR2 SYDVKM. In DNA, the CDR3 is TGTGCCAGCAGCTTTAGTTATAGGCTAACGGGAATCACCATATATTTT. As protein: CASSFSYRLTGITIYF.

This clonotype was found many times. The chain is built from TRBV7-9 and TRBJ1-2, with TRBD1 matching over 9 bases. This CDR3 is built from 14 residues. The J segment lost 7 bases and the V segment lost 2 bases, leaving 5 bases of the junction unmatched. Germline V gene lookup returns CDR1 SEHNR and CDR2 FQNEAQ (reference sequence). The CDR3 DNA follows: TGTGCCAGCAGCTTACAACAGGGGGCTGGTGGCTACACCTTC. This gives the protein CASSLQQGAGGYTF.